The 28 T cell receptor beta chains presented below share a single source sample, sequenced in a study of blood T cell repertoires in COVID-19 (dated by TCRdb to about 2020). Receptor amplification or capture employed the immunoSEQ multiplex PCR assay. Entries here come from immuneACCESS through TCRdb and include only in-frame sequences with V and J called. Some clones fail to appear in such tables; in the studies checked, an unresolved V gene covers under half of the shortfall, and the cause of the remainder is unknown. The sample table shows 120,000 or so clones, and approximately 85% are seen once. Of the sample, 25% to 30% is held by the ten largest clones. Sequencing used peripheral blood. The receptors come from a woman at least 80 years old with acute or convalescent COVID-19.

The chain employs TRBV14 and TRBJ1-4; the D gene is possibly TRBD1 (5 bases). Deletions cut 0 bases from V and 7 bases from J, with 15 bases between. Germline CDR1 reads SGHDN; CDR2 reads FVKESK. This CDR3 spans 16 amino acids. CDR3: CASSQDRLGGSEKLFF. CDR3 bases: TGTGCCAGCAGCCAAGATCGACTGGGGGGAAGTGAAAAACTGTTTTTT.

V usage is TRBV6-5 and J usage is TRBJ1-2; D possibly corresponds to TRBD1 (6 bases). This CDR3 has 13 amino acids. Trimming stripped 5 bases from V and 8 bases from J, with 15 bases between. Germline assignment: CDR1 MNHEY and CDR2 SVGAGI. CDR3 sequence reads: CASSQNRVVGYTF. CDR3 coding DNA: TGTGCCAGCAGTCAAAACAGGGTGGTCGGCTACACCTTC.

CDR3 residues: CASSRSTGTGGSGNTIYF. In DNA form, the CDR3 reads TGCGCCAGCAGCCGCTCAACCGGGACAGGGGGCTCTGGAAACACCATATATTTT. V usage is TRBV5-1 and J usage is TRBJ1-3; 11 nucleotides align to TRBD1. The J segment lost 0 bases and the V segment lost 4 bases, leaving 9 bases of the junction unmatched. The CDR3 is 18 amino acids. CDR1 is SGHRS and CDR2 is YFSETQ in the germline V gene.

V is TRBV14 and J is TRBJ1-1, with D perhaps TRBD1 (5 bases). Germline-derived CDR1 and CDR2 are SGHDN and FVKESK. The V gene lost 4 bases and the J gene lost 2 bases, with 8 bases spanning the gap. This CDR3 has 13 amino acids. The CDR3 DNA reads as TGTGCCAGCAGCCGGCAGGGCAACACTGAAGCTTTCTTT. Protein sequence: CASSRQGNTEAFF.

The V gene is TRBV29-1, the J gene TRBJ2-6; no reliable D call. Trimming took off 4 bases at V and 0 bases at J, with 4 bases between the two ends. The CDR3 spans 13 residues. Germline CDR1 SQVTM, CDR2 ANQGSEA. The CDR3 DNA reads as TGCAGCGTTGGGCTCTCTGGGGCCAACGTCCTGACTTTC. Protein product: CSVGLSGANVLTF.

To note about this clone: At one boundary the junction diverges from the germline segment, which might be a read error. The rearrangement uses TRBV29-1 and TRBJ1-1, with TRBD1 as a possible D gene (5 bases). Germline V gene sequence: CDR1 SQVTM, CDR2 ANQGSEA. CDR3 size: 15 residues. CDR3 residues: CSLDWGVRENTEAFF. Written as DNA, the CDR3 is TGCAGCCTTGACTGGGGGGTTAGGGAGAACACTGAAGCTTTCTTT.

The genes are TRBV29-1 and TRBJ1-1, with a weak D call TRBD1 (5 bases). This CDR3 comprises 13 residues. Germline assignment: CDR1 SQVTM and CDR2 ANQGSEA. Trimming shortened V by 4 bases and J by 5 bases, and 14 bases separated the two germline ends. The CDR3 loop is CSVVGTKGTEAFF. The CDR3 nucleotides are TGCAGCGTTGTAGGCACCAAGGGGACTGAAGCTTTCTTT. Full variable domain (outside the CDR3, taken from reference TRBV29-1 and TRBJ1-1): SAVISQKPSRDICQRGTSLTIQCQVDSQVTMMFWYRQQPGQSLTLIATANQGSEATYESGFVIDKFPISRPNLTFSTLTVSNMSPEDSSIYLCSVVGTKGTEAFFGQGTRLTVV.

The V gene is TRBV9, the J gene TRBJ2-1; 10 nucleotides align to TRBD1. The V and J ends lost 3 bases and 9 bases, in that order; junction bases with no gene match: 6. CDR3 length: 14 residues. CDR1 and CDR2 (germline): SGDLS, YYNGEE. The CDR3 DNA follows: TGTGCCAGCAGCGCAGGGACAGGGGTCCCTGAGCAGTTCTTC. Translating it yields CASSAGTGVPEQFF.

The chain uses TRBV5-4 and TRBJ2-1; 12 bases fit TRBD1. The CDR3 consists of 15 residues. Germline V CDR1 and CDR2: SGHNT, YYREEE (reference sequence). J lost 7 bases, V lost 4 bases, and 6 bases had no gene match. Here the CDR3 reads CASSGTGGRENEQFF. CDR3 sequence (DNA): TGTGCCAGCAGCGGGACAGGGGGCCGGGAGAATGAGCAGTTCTTC.

V and J are TRBV5-5 and TRBJ2-2, with 7 positions matching TRBD1. The CDR3 contains 17 residues. The junction had 13 bases not matched to a gene; V was cut back by 2 bases and J by 6 bases. Germline CDR1 is SGHKS and CDR2 is YYEKEE (reference sequence). The CDR3 sequence: CASSLGQGDLMAGELFF. CDR3 in DNA: TGTGCCAGCAGCTTAGGCCAGGGGGACCTTATGGCCGGGGAGCTGTTTTTT.

The chain is built from TRBV12-3 or TRBV12-4 and TRBJ2-4, with 9 nucleotides matching TRBD1. The CDR3 is 13 amino acids. Germline trimming cut 6 bases from V and 5 bases from J; bases unmatched to any gene: 2. CDR3 amino acids: CASRQGAENIQYF. CDR3 sequence (DNA): TGTGCCAGCAGACAGGGGGCCGAAAACATTCAGTACTTC.

This chain links TRBV18 with TRBJ2-1; 9 nucleotides match TRBD1. Germline CDR1 and CDR2: KGHSH and LQKENI. The CDR3 is 15 residues long. Unmatched junction bases numbered 3, after V lost 3 bases and J lost 3 bases. CDR3 region: CASSPAGQGYNEQFF. The CDR3 coding sequence is TGTGCCAGCTCACCGGCGGGACAGGGCTACAATGAGCAGTTCTTC.

The chain recombines TRBV5-5 with TRBJ1-2, with a weak D call TRBD1 (6 bases). Trimming shortened V by 4 bases and J by 6 bases, and 10 bases separated the two germline ends. The CDR3 loop spans 12 amino acids. Germline V gives CDR1 SGHKS, CDR2 YYEKEE (reference sequence). CDR3 amino acids: CASSLRGDGYTF. The DNA for the CDR3 is TGTGCCAGCAGCCTCAGGGGCGATGGCTACACCTTC.

The rearrangement links TRBV5-5 to TRBJ1-1; unclear D gene. This CDR3 has 14 residues. Germline CDR1 reads SGHKS; CDR2 reads YYEKEE (reference sequence). Trimming took off 2 bases at V and 1 base at J, with 9 bases between the two ends. The CDR3 is CASSFQPGNTEAFF. CDR3 DNA sequence: TGTGCCAGCAGCTTCCAACCAGGGAACACTGAAGCTTTCTTT.

The chain carries TRBV5-4 and TRBJ1-1, with 8 nucleotides matching TRBD1. This CDR3 spans 14 amino acids. Trimming took 4 bases from V and 2 from J; bases not matched to a gene: 4. Germline loops: CDR1 SGHNT, CDR2 YYREEE (reference sequence). CDR3: CASSTGQVNTEAFF. CDR3 nucleotide sequence: TGTGCCAGCAGCACGGGACAGGTAAACACTGAAGCTTTCTTT.

The rearrangement joins TRBV3-1 (or the pseudogene TRBV3-2) to TRBJ1-4; D is perhaps TRBD1 (5 bases). This CDR3 contains 16 residues. Trimming removed 3 bases at V and 6 bases at J, with 17 bases between. Germline assignment: CDR1 LGHDT and CDR2 YNNKEL (reference sequence). CDR3 nucleotide sequence: TGTGCCAGCAGCCAGCGTCCCACAGGCGGCTATGAAAAACTGTTTTTT. Translating gives CASSQRPTGGYEKLFF.

The rearrangement uses TRBV11-3 and TRBJ2-1; unclear D gene. The CDR3 totals 16 residues. Germline V lookup: CDR1 SGHNT, CDR2 YENEEA. V was pared by 6 bases and J by 0 bases, with 15 bases between. CDR3 DNA sequence: TGTGCCAGCAGTCCGACCCCACAGAGCTCCTACAATGAGCAGTTCTTC. This sequence encodes CASSPTPQSSYNEQFF.

The V call is TRBV2, the J call TRBJ1-2; tentatively, D is TRBD1 (6 bases). This CDR3 contains 11 residues. Trimming took 8 bases from V and 4 from J, leaving 8 bases between them. Germline V gene data show CDR1 as SNHLY and CDR2 as FYNNEI. The CDR3 sequence is CASGGGYGYTF. The CDR3 bases are TGTGCCAGCGGGGGCGGCTATGGCTACACCTTC.

The V call is TRBV11-2, the J call TRBJ2-7; 7 nucleotides align to TRBD1. J lost 5 bases, V lost 5 bases, and 6 bases had no gene match. CDR1 is SGHAT, CDR2 FQNNGV, per germline. The CDR3 loop spans 13 amino acids. CDR3 protein: CASSKGQFNEQYV. CDR3 sequence (DNA): TGTGCCAGCAGCAAGGGACAGTTCAACGAGCAGTACGTC.

The chain couples TRBV29-1 to TRBJ1-6; TRBD1 agrees at 10 bases. Germline CDR1 and CDR2: SQVTM and ANQGSEA. There are 14 residues in the CDR3. The V segment lost 5 bases and the J segment 6 bases; nucleotides outside the gene matches: 4. CDR3 nucleotides: TGCAGCGTTCGACAGGGGGCGCTTAATTCACCCCTCCACTTT. Translated, it gives CSVRQGALNSPLHF.

J is TRBJ1-2 and V is TRBV6-5; D perhaps matches TRBD1 (5 bases). Looked up from germline, CDR1 is MNHEY and CDR2 is SVGAGI. There are 14 residues in the CDR3. Deletions cut 0 bases from V and 4 bases from J, with 9 bases between. CDR3 amino acids: CASSYSTETYGYTF. CDR3 sequence (DNA): TGTGCCAGCAGTTACTCGACAGAAACCTATGGCTACACCTTC.

The V gene is TRBV5-1, the J gene TRBJ2-7, with a tentative D call TRBD2 (5 bases). Trimming removed 4 bases at V and 5 bases at J, with 16 bases between. The CDR3 totals 14 residues. Germline values: CDR1 SGHRS, CDR2 YFSETQ. CDR3 protein: CASSPRRIGDEQYF. DNA of the CDR3: TGCGCCAGCAGCCCTCGGAGGATTGGTGACGAGCAGTACTTC.

The CDR3, as DNA: TGCGCCAGCAGCTTGGAGTGGGACAGGGGGCGAACTAACTATGGCTACACCTTC. Translated, it gives CASSLEWDRGRTNYGYTF. V is TRBV5-1 and J is TRBJ1-2; 12 bases line up with TRBD1. Germline assignment: CDR1 SGHRS and CDR2 YFSETQ. Trimming cost V 0 bases and J 0 bases; bases outside gene matches: 6. The CDR3 totals 18 residues.

The V call is TRBV15, the J call TRBJ1-2; 7 positions match TRBD1. CDR1 and CDR2 (germline): LNHNV, YYDKDF (reference sequence). The CDR3 runs 14 residues. V lost 5 bases to trimming and J lost 7 bases; unmatched junction nucleotides: 10. In DNA form, the CDR3 reads TGTGCCACCAGCCGCTCTACAGGGGTTTCTGGCTACACCTTC. Amino acids: CATSRSTGVSGYTF. Drawing the rest from reference TRBV15 and TRBJ1-2, the complete variable domain is DAMVIQNPRYQVTQFGKPVTLSCSQTLNHNVMYWYQQKSSQAPKLLFHYYDKDFNNEADTPDNFQSRRPNTSFCFLDIRSPGLGDTAMYLCATSRSTGVSGYTFGSGTRLTVV.

The J gene is TRBJ1-5, the V gene TRBV10-3; 7 nucleotides align to TRBD1. This CDR3 is built from 14 residues. The germline gives CDR1 ENHRY, CDR2 SYGVKD. The V gene end was trimmed by 2 bases and the J gene end by 4 bases; junction bases not matched to a gene: 2. CDR3 in amino acids: CAISEGDSNQPQHF. CDR3 bases: TGTGCCATCAGTGAGGGGGACAGTAATCAGCCCCAGCATTTT.

This clone showed up just once. The CDR3 DNA follows: TGTGCCAGCAGCATGACAGTGCAAGAGACCCAGTACTTC. Amino acid sequence: CASSMTVQETQYF. The gene calls are TRBV7-2 and TRBJ2-5; TRBD1 is a possible D gene (5 bases). V gave up 5 bases and J gave up 2 bases, with 9 bases separating them. The CDR3 contains 13 residues. Germline CDR1 and CDR2: SGHTA and FQGNSA.

The V and J genes are TRBV9 and TRBJ1-1; D is unresolved. CDR3 length: 13 residues. CDR1 and CDR2 from the germline V gene are SGDLS and YYNGEE. V lost 0 bases, J lost 11 bases, and 14 bases lay in between. CDR3 residues: CASSVADESGAFF. CDR3 DNA: TGTGCCAGCAGCGTAGCGGATGAGAGCGGGGCTTTCTTT.

The chain carries TRBV18 and TRBJ1-4, with TRBD1 identical over 8 bases. J gave up 2 bases and V 4 bases, and 3 bases lay outside the gene matches. The CDR3 covers 15 residues. In germline, CDR1 is KGHSH, CDR2 LQKENI. For the CDR3, the DNA is TGTGCCAGCTCACTCCAGGGGGCGACTAATGAAAAACTGTTTTTT. Protein sequence: CASSLQGATNEKLFF.